The present TCR beta chain was sequenced within a study of blood T cell repertoires in COVID-19. Study overall: COVID-19 samples, acute and convalescent, were from the United States, Italy and Spain. Nucleic acid was either cDNA or gDNA, and it came from T cells, B-cell-depleted T cells, or PBMCs.

Method: immunoSEQ multiplex PCR; TCRdb's copy keeps in-frame clones and lacks some. The sample lists 440,000 or so clones, about 91% seen once, with about 1.6% in the top ten. Sequencing was done on a sample of peripheral blood. The sequence was collected from a woman between 40 and 50 years old with COVID-19, enrolled during active disease.

CDR3 coding DNA: TGTGCCAGCAGTGTAAGGGGTGGCACCGGGGAGCTGTTTTTT. It translates to CASSVRGGTGELFF. This chain uses TRBV2 with TRBJ2-2; D is perhaps TRBD1 (5 bases). The CDR3 runs to 14 residues. V lost 4 bases to trimming and J lost 4 bases, with 10 bases between them. Germline V lookup: CDR1 SNHLY, CDR2 FYNNEI. The complete variable domain, with remaining parts taken from reference TRBV2 and TRBJ2-2, reads EPEVTQTPSHQVTQMGQEVILRCVPISNHLYFYWYRQILGQKVEFLVSFYNNEISEKSEIFDDQFSVERPDGSNFTLKIRSTKLEDSAMYFCASSVRGGTGELFFGEGSRLTVL.